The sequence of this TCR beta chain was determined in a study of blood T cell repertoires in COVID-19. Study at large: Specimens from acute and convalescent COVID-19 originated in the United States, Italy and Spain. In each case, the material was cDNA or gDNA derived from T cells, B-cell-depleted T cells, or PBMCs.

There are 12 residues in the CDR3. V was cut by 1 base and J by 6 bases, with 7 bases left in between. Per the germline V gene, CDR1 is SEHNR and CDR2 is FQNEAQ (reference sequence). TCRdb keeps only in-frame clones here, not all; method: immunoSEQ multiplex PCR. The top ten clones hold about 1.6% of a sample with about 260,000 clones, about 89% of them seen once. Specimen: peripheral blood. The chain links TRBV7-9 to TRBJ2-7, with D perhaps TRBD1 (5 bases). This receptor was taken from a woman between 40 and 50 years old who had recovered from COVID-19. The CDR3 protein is CASSLEGVEQYF. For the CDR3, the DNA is TGTGCCAGCAGCTTAGAAGGGGTCGAGCAGTACTTC.